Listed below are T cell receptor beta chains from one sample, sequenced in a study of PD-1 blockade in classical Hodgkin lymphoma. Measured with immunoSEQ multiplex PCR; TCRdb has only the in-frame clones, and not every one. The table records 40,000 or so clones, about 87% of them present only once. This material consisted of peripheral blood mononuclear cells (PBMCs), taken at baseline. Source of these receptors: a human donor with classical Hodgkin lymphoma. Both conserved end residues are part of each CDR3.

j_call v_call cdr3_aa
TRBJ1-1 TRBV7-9 CASSFPNEGVTEAFF
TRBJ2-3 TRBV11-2 CASSLELAGALNTQYF
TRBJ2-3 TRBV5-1 CASSSDAPSTDTQYF
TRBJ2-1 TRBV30 CAWGASGRGEQFF
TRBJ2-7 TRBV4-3 CASSLSLDGGYEQYF
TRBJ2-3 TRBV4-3 CASSQDVRKGSVRTDTQYF
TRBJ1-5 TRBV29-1 CSVCPGVDQPQHF
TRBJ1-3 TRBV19 CASTDYSGNTIYF
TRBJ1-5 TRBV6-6 CASTHGYSNQPQHF
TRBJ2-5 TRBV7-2 CASSLRTGPGGYQETQYF
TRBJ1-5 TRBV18 CASSSQRGGNQPQHF
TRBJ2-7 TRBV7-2 CASRPQGVSSYEQYF
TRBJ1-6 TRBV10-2 CASTKSSYNSPLHF
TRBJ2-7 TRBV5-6 CASSSQKYEQYF
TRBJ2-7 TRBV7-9 CASSSVWGVNDEQYF
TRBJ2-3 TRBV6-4 CASRGLAGGITDTQYF
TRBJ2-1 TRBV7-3 CASSLQRGDYNEQFF
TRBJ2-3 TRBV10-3 CAISPGRGTDTQYF
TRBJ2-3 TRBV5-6 CASSLYGRGTDTQYF
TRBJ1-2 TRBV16 CASSQSIISNYGYTF
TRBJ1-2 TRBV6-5 CASSPQGSGNYGYTF
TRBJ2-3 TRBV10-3 CALRQGTTDTQYF
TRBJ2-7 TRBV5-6 CASSLDRGGEQYF
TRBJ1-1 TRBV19 CASTRYPDTYTEAFF
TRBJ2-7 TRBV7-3 CASSRGHVYEQYF
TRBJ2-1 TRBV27 CASLMRPGGHNEQFF
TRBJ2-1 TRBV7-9 CASSLGGISYNEQFF
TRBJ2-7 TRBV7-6 CASSFRTDDEQYF